A single sample gave rise to the 6 T cell receptor beta chains below, sequenced in a study of T-cell reconstitution after alpha-beta-depleted transplantation in children. As it was prepared, the TCRbeta library received unique molecular identifiers. From the PCR reads, TCRdb called clonotypes with MiXCR, one entry per CDR3 protein. The table shows some 350,000 distinct CDR3 sequences, with roughly 16% occurring only once. The starting material was PBMCs, mostly from graft donor cells, obtained 360 days after TCRalphabeta/CD19-depleted stem cell transplant. Every receptor here comes from a male patient between 2 and 15 years old who had a stem cell transplant for acute lymphoblastic leukemia, so the T cells may come from the graft donor.

There are a few counts of this clonotype. This rearrangement joins TRBV7-9 to TRBJ2-3; D possibly uses TRBD1 or TRBD2 (5 bases each). The V gene lost 6 bases and the J gene lost 9 bases, with 19 bases spanning the gap. The CDR3 sequence is 14 residues long. The germline CDR1 and CDR2 sequences are SEHNR and FQNEAQ (reference sequence). CDR3 region: CASRDMGPAGTQYF. The CDR3 DNA sequence: TGTGCCAGCAGAGACATGGGACCGGCGGGCACGCAGTATTTT.

This chain uses TRBV6-1 with TRBJ2-7; the match to TRBD1 covers 9 bases. Germline-derived CDR1 and CDR2 are MNHNS and SASEGT. CDR3 length: 15 residues. V gave up 4 bases and J gave up 1 base; unmatched junction bases: 5. Here the CDR3 DNA reads TGTGCCAGCAGTGGACAGGGGGTGCTATCCTACGAGCAGTACTTC. It codes for CASSGQGVLSYEQYF.

The chain recombines TRBV11-1 with TRBJ2-5; TRBD2 agrees at 9 bases. Looked up from germline, CDR1 is SGHAT and CDR2 is FQDESV (reference sequence). V dropped 0 bases and J dropped 2; count of bases not matched to a gene: 16. This CDR3 comprises 20 residues. CDR3 amino acids: CASSLAPPHSRAGGQETQYF. CDR3 nucleotides: TGTGCCAGCAGCTTAGCGCCCCCCCACTCACGTGCGGGAGGGCAAGAGACCCAGTACTTC.

The CDR3 loop reads CASSQGGGSSYNEQFF. Written as DNA, the CDR3 is TGCGCCAGCAGCCAAGGGGGTGGTAGCTCCTACAATGAGCAGTTCTTC. The chain employs TRBV4-3 and TRBJ2-1; no firm D call. Trimming took 1 base from V and 0 from J, leaving 10 bases between them. Per the germline V gene, CDR1 is LGHNA and CDR2 is YSLEER. The CDR3 runs 16 residues.

This clonotype was observed a few times. The CDR3 loop is CSARDPSVGILTDTQYF. The CDR3 DNA reads as TGCAGTGCTAGAGACCCTAGTGTTGGGATCCTCACAGATACGCAGTATTTT. The gene calls are TRBV20-1 and TRBJ2-3; D is unclear. The V gene lost 0 bases and the J gene lost 2 bases, with 18 bases spanning the gap. This CDR3 is built from 17 residues. Germline CDR1 reads DFQATT; CDR2 reads SNEGSKA (reference sequence).

At least ten counts were recorded for this clonotype. The genes are TRBV4-3 and TRBJ2-1; the D gene is possibly TRBD1 (6 bases). Trimming stripped 4 bases from V and 1 base from J, with 17 bases between. Germline CDR1 LGHNA, CDR2 YSLEER. The CDR3 has 17 amino acids. The CDR3 loop is CASSPGAGVKSYNEQFF. The CDR3 nucleotides read TGCGCCAGCAGCCCCGGAGCAGGGGTGAAGTCCTACAATGAGCAGTTCTTC.